The TCR beta chain described here comes from a study of blood T cell repertoires in COVID-19. Seattle's cohort entered during active infection and was followed longitudinally. Germline V CDR1 and CDR2: SGHRS, YFSETQ. Trimming cost V 0 bases and J 2 bases; bases outside gene matches: 5. There are 17 residues in the CDR3. TCRdb's copy holds only in-frame clones and misses some; the assay was immunoSEQ multiplex PCR. This table holds a few hundred thousand clones, about 90% found once. V and J are TRBV5-1 and TRBJ2-1, with 10 bases that match TRBD2. The TCR was taken from a man between 18 and 29 years old with COVID-19, enrolled during active disease. The specimen sequenced was peripheral blood. CDR3 protein: CASSLVPSGSPYNEQFF. The CDR3 DNA is TGCGCCAGCAGCTTGGTACCTAGCGGGAGCCCCTACAATGAGCAGTTCTTC.